This record looks at one TCR beta chain sequence and its context. Its antigen remains unidentified. Sequencing was performed with immunoSEQ multiplex PCR; in TCRdb, only in-frame clones are kept and a portion is missing. This repertoire shows about 13,000 clones, about 85% found once; its top ten account for under 7%. The entry originates in a study of chemoradiotherapy in HPV16-positive cancers. In the study overall: A couple of HPV16-positive patients' cells yielded candidate HPV-specific clones and common motifs.

Trimming cost V 4 bases and J 5 bases; bases outside gene matches: 10. The CDR3 is made up of 15 amino acids. Germline V gives CDR1 MDHEN, CDR2 SYDVKM. Over chemoradiotherapy, repertoires were sampled more than once. Overall study findings and caveats: For HPV16-positive patients, expanding HPV-responsive T cells associated with longer recurrence-free survival. Candidate HPV-specific clones and E7-related TCR motifs grew in tumor during treatment.

The TCR sequence derives from a human donor with HPV-associated anogenital cancer. Here the sequenced sample was blood, taken from a patient who underwent chemoradiotherapy. The chain links TRBV28 to TRBJ1-2; 7 bases match TRBD1. The CDR3 bases are TGTGCCAGCAGTTCAACAGGGGTTCCTTTGTATGGCTACACCTTC. Its translation: CASSSTGVPLYGYTF.